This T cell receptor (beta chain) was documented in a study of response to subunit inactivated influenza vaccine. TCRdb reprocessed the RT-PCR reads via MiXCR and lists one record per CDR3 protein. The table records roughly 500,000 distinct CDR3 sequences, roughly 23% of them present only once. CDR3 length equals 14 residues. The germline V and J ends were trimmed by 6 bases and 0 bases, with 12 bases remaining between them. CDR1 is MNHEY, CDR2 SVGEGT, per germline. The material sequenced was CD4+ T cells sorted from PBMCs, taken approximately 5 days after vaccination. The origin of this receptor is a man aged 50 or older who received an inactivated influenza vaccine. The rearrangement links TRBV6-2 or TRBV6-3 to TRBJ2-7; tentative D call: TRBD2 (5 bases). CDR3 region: CASSRDTRSYEQYF. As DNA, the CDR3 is TGTGCCAGCAGCCGGGATACCCGCTCCTACGAGCAGTACTTC.